Here is one T cell receptor beta chain with its context. The CDR3 consists of 14 residues. The trim removed 6 bases at V and 5 bases at J, leaving 9 bases unmatched. CDR1 KGHSH and CDR2 LQKENI come from the germline V gene. The assay was immunoSEQ multiplex PCR, and TCRdb's table has in-frame clones only and misses some. The sample carries fewer than 75,000 clones, roughly 90% recorded once. This record belongs to a study of technical replicates of blood from a few donors. Material: PBMCs. This receptor was identified in a human donor in good health. Some clones in this sample may be carry-over from other donors' samples. The V gene is TRBV18, the J gene TRBJ2-5; the match to TRBD2 covers 7 bases. CDR3 protein: CASSPWEGLETQYF. The CDR3 coding sequence is TGTGCCAGCTCGCCTTGGGAGGGCTTGGAGACCCAGTACTTC.